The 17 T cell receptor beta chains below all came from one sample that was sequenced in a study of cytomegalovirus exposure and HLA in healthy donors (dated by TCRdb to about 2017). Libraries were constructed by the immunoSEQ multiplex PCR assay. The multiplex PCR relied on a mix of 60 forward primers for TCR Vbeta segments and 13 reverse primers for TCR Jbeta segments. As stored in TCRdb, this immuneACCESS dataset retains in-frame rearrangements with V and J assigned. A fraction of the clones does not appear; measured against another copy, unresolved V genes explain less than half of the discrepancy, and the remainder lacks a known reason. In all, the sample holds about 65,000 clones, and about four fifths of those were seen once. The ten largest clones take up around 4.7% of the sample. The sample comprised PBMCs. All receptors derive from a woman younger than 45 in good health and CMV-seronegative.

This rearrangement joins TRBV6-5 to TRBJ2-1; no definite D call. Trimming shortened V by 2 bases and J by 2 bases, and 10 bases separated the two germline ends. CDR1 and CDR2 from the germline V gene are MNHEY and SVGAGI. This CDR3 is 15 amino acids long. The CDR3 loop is CASSYRVVAYNEQFF. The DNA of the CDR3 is TGTGCCAGCAGTTACCGGGTGGTGGCCTACAATGAGCAGTTCTTC.

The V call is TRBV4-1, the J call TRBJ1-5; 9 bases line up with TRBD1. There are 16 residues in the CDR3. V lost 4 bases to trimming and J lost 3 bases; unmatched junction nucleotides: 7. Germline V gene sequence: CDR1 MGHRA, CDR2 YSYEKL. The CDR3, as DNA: TGCGCCAGCAGCCCCTCCTGGACAGGGGTCAATCAGCCCCAGCATTTT. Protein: CASSPSWTGVNQPQHF.

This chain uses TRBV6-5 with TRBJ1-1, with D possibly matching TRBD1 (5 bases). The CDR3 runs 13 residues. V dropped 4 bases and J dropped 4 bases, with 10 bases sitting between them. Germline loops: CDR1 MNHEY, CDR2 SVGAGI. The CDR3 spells CASSFGGGTEAFF. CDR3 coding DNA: TGTGCCAGCAGTTTCGGGGGTGGCACTGAAGCTTTCTTT.

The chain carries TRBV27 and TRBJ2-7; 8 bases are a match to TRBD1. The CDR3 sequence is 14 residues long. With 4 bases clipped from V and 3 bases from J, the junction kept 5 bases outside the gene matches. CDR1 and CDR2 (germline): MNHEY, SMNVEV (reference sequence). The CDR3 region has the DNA TGTGCCAGCAGTTCGACAGGGGTTAACTACGAGCAGTACTTC. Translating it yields CASSSTGVNYEQYF.

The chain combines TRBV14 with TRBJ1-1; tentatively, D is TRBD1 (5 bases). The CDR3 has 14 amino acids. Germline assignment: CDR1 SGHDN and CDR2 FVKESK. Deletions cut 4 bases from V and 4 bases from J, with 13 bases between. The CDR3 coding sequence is TGTGCCAGCAGCCCAACGGGGGTACGCACTGAAGCTTTCTTT. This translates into CASSPTGVRTEAFF.

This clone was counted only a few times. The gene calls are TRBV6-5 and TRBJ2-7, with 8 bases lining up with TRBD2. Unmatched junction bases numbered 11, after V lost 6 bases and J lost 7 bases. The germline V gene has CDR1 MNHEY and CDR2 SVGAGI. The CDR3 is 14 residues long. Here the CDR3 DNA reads TGTGCCAGCAGCGAGTCAGCGGGGGCGGGGGAGCAGTACTTC. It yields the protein CASSESAGAGEQYF.

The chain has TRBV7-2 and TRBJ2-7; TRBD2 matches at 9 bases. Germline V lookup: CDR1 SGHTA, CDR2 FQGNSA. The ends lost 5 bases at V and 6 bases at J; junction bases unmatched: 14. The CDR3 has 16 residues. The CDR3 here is CASSQARAGGAREQYF. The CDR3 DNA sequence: TGTGCCAGCAGCCAGGCTCGAGCGGGAGGTGCCCGCGAGCAGTACTTC.

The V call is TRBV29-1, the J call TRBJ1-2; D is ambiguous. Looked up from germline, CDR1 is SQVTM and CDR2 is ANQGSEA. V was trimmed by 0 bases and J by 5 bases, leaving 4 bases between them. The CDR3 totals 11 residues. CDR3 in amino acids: CSVEERYGYTF. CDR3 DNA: TGCAGCGTTGAAGAGAGATATGGCTACACCTTC.

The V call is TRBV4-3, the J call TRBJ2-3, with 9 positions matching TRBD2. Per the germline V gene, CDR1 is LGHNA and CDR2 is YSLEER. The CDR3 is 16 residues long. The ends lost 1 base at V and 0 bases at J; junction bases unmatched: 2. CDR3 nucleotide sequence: TGCGCCAGCAGCCAAGTTAGCGGGAGCAGCACAGATACGCAGTATTTT. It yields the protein CASSQVSGSSTDTQYF.

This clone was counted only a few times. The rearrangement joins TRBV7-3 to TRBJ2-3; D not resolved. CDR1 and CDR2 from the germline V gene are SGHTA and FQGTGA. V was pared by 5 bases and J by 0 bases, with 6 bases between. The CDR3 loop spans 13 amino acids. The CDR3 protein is CASSLQSTDTQYF. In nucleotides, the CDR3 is TGTGCCAGCAGCCTTCAGAGCACAGATACGCAGTATTTT.

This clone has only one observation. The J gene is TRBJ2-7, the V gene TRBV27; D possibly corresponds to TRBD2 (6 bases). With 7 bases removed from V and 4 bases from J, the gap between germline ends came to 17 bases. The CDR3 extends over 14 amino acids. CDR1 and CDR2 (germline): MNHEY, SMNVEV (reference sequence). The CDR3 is CASTQGQGTYEQYF. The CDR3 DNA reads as TGTGCCAGCACCCAGGGCCAAGGGACTTACGAGCAGTACTTC.

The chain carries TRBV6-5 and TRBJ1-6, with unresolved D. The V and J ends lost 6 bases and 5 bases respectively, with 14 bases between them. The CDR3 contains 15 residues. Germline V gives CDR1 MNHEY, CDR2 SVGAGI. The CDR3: CASSLGDTHNSPLHF. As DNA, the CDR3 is TGTGCCAGCAGCCTGGGCGACACACATAATTCACCCCTCCACTTT.

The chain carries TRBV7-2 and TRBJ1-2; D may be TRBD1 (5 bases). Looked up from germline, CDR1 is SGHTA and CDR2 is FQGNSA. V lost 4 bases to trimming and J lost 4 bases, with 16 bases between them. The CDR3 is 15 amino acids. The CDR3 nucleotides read TGTGCCAGCAGCTCGAGCCGGGACTCGGCCTATGGCTACACCTTC. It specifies CASSSSRDSAYGYTF.

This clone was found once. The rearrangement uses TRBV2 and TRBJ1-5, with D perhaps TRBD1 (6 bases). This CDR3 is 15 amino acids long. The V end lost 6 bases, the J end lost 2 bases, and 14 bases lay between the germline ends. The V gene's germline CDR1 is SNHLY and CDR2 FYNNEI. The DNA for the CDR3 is TGTGCCAGCAGAGAACAGGGATCGGGCAATCAGCCCCAGCATTTT. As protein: CASREQGSGNQPQHF.

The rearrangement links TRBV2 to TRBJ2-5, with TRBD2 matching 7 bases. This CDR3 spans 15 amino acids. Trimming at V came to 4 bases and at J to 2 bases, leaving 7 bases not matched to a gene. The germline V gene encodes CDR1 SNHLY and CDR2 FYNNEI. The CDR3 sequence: CASSAMTSPQETQYF. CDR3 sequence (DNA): TGTGCCAGCAGTGCGATGACTAGCCCTCAAGAGACCCAGTACTTC.

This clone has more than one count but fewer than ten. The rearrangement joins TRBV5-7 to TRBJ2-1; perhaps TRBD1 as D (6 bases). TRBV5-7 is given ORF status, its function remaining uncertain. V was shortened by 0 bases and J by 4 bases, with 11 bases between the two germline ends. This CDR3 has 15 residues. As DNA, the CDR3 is TGTGCCAGCAGCTTGGGTGTTCAGGGGTACAATGAGCAGTTCTTC. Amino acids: CASSLGVQGYNEQFF.

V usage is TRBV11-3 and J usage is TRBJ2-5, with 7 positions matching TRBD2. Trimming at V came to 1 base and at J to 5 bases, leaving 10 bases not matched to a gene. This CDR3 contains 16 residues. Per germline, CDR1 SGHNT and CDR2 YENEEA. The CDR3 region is CASSLGAGTGGETQYF. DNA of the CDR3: TGTGCCAGCAGCTTAGGGGCCGGGACCGGGGGGGAGACCCAGTACTTC.